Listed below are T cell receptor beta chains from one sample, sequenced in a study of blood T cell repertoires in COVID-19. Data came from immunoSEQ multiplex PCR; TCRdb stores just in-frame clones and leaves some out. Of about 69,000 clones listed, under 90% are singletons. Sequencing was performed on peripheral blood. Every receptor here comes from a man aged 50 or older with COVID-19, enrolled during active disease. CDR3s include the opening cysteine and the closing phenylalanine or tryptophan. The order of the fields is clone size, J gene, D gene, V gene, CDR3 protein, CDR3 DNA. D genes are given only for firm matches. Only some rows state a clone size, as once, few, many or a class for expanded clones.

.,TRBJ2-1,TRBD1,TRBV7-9,CASSLEGDRDYNEQFF,TGTGCCAGCAGCTTAGAAGGGGACAGGGATTACAATGAGCAGTTCTTC
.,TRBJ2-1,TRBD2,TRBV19,CASRGSGEAHNEQFF,TGTGCCAGTAGGGGGAGCGGGGAAGCACACAATGAGCAGTTCTTC
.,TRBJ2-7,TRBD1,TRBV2,CASRYGQGYDEQYF,TGTGCCAGCAGATATGGACAGGGGTATGACGAGCAGTACTTC
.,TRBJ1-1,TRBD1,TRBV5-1,CASSEGQGGWYTEAFF,TGCGCCAGCAGCGAAGGACAGGGGGGATGGTACACTGAAGCTTTCTTT
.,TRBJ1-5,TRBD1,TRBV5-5,CASSATTTGGEGSQPQHF,TGTGCCAGCAGCGCAACGACGACAGGGGGCGAGGGGAGTCAGCCCCAGCATTTT
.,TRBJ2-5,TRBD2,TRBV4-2,CASSQGTSVQETQYF,TGTGCCAGCAGCCAAGGGACTAGCGTACAAGAGACCCAGTACTTC
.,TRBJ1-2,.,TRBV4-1,CASSQDRNYGYTF,TGCGCCAGCAGCCAAGACAGGAACTATGGCTACACCTTC
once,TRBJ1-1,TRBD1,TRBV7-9,CASSQDRFHTEAFF,TGTGCCAGCAGCCAGGACAGGTTCCACACTGAAGCTTTCTTT
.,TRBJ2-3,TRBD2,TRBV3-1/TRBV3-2,CASSPRGGVSDTQYF,TGTGCCAGCAGCCCGCGGGGGGGTGTATCAGATACGCAGTATTTT
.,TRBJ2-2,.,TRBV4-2,CASSRQENSNTGELFF,TGTGCCAGCAGCAGACAGGAAAACTCGAACACCGGGGAGCTGTTTTTT
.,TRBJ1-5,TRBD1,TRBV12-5,CASGGAGSGGPQPQHF,TGTGCTAGTGGTGGGGCCGGGTCAGGGGGGCCTCAGCCCCAGCATTTT
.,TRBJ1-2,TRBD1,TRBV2,CASSDPGQFYGYTF,TGTGCCAGCAGTGATCCGGGACAGTTCTATGGCTACACCTTC
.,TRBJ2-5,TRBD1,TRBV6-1,CASSEQTGIGETQYF,TGTGCCAGCAGTGAGCAGACAGGGATTGGGGAGACCCAGTACTTC
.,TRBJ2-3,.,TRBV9,CASSGGGGGTDTQYF,TGTGCCAGCAGCGGTGGCGGAGGGGGCACAGATACGCAGTATTTT
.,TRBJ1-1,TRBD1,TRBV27,CASTNGQGSFSEAFF,TGTGCCAGCACCAACGGACAGGGAAGTTTCTCTGAAGCTTTCTTT
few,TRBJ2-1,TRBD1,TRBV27,CASSSGTTGVIF,TGTGCCAGCAGCTCCGGAACCACAGGGGTCATCTTC
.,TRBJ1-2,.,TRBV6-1,CASSETGYGYTF,TGTGCCAGCAGTGAAACTGGTTATGGCTACACCTTC
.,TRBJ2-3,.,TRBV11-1,CASTAGASTDTQYF,TGTGCCAGCACGGCGGGGGCAAGCACAGATACGCAGTATTTT
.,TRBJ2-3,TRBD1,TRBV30,CAWSRTRDSILTDTQYF,TGTGCCTGGAGCCGAACACGGGACAGCATTCTTACAGATACGCAGTATTTT
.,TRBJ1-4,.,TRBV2,CASRRTASNEKLFF,TGTGCCAGCAGGAGGACAGCTTCTAATGAAAAACTGTTTTTT
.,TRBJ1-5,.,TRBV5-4,CASSQGGGSNQPQHF,TGTGCCAGCAGTCAGGGTGGTGGGAGCAATCAGCCCCAGCATTTT
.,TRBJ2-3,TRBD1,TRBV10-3,CAISRGRRADTQYF,TGTGCCATCAGTAGGGGGCGGCGGGCAGATACGCAGTATTTT
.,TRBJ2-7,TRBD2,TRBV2,CASSGRRGRLHEQYF,TGTGCCAGCAGTGGAAGGCGGGGGAGACTCCACGAGCAGTACTTC
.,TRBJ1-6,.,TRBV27,CASSLSEVSSYNSPLHF,TGTGCCAGCAGTTTGTCGGAGGTGAGCTCCTATAATTCACCCCTCCACTTT
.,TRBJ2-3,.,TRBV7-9,CASSLEGGGDTQYF,TGTGCCAGCAGCTTAGAGGGTGGGGGGGATACGCAGTATTTT
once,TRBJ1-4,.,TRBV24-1,CATSDLQVVNEKLFF,TGTGCCACCAGTGATTTGCAGGTTGTTAATGAAAAACTGTTTTTT
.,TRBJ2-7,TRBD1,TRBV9,CASSVGQGFSYEQYF,TGTGCCAGCAGCGTAGGACAGGGTTTCTCCTACGAGCAGTACTTC
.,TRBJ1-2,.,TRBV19,CASSITLAGAIYGYTF,TGTGCCAGTAGCATAACCCTCGCAGGGGCAATCTATGGCTACACCTTC
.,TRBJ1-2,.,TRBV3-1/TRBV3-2,CASSQEGDGYTF,TGTGCCAGCAGCCAAGAAGGGGATGGCTACACCTTC
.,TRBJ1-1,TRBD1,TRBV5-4,CASSPDRVTEAFF,TGTGCCAGCAGCCCCGACAGGGTCACTGAAGCTTTCTTT
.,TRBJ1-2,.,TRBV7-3,CASSPTGAQNYGYTF,TGTGCCAGCAGCCCCACGGGTGCTCAGAACTATGGCTACACCTTC
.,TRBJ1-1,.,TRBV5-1,CASSPAGGNTEAFF,TGCGCCAGCAGCCCCGCGGGCGGGAACACTGAAGCTTTCTTT
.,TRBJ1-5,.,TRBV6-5,CASRTADQPQHF,TGTGCCAGCAGGACGGCGGATCAGCCCCAGCATTTT
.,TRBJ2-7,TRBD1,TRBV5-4,CASSWGQTEQYF,TGTGCCAGCAGCTGGGGACAGACCGAGCAGTACTTC
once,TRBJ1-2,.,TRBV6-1,CASSEVLRVGGFGYTF,TGTGCCAGCAGTGAAGTACTTAGGGTCGGAGGGTTTGGCTACACCTTC
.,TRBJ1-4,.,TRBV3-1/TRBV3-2,CASSQVLEGANEKLFF,TGTGCCAGCAGCCAGGTCTTGGAGGGAGCTAATGAAAAACTGTTTTTT
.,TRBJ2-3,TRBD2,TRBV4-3,CASSQDTLAGGFPPAQYF,TGCGCCAGCAGCCAAGATACACTAGCGGGGGGGTTTCCCCCGGCGCAGTATTTT
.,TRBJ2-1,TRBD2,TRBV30,CAWSPRGGLDEQFF,TGTGCCTGGAGTCCCCGGGGGGGCCTCGATGAGCAGTTCTTC
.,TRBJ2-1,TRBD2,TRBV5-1,CASSLYSSGGVNEQFF,TGCGCCAGCAGCTTATATTCTAGCGGGGGGGTCAATGAGCAGTTCTTC
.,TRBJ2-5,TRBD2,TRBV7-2,CASSLGLSSGGDFQETQYF,TGTGCCAGCAGCTTAGGCTTGAGTAGCGGGGGCGACTTCCAAGAGACCCAGTACTTC
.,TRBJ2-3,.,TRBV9,CASSETGSLAPPDTQYF,TGTGCCAGCAGCGAGACCGGGAGTTTGGCCCCCCCAGATACGCAGTATTTT
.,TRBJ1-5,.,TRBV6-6,CASSPLGAASNQPQHF,TGTGCCAGCAGTCCTCTGGGGGCCGCTAGCAATCAGCCCCAGCATTTT
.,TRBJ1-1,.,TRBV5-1,CASPPAEPMNTEAFF,TGCGCCAGCCCACCTGCCGAGCCCATGAACACTGAAGCTTTCTTT
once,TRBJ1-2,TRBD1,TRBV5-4,CASSRQGAGGYTF,TGTGCCAGCAGCCGGCAGGGGGCGGGCGGCTACACCTTC
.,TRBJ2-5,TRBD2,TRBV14,CASSQLAGGQETQYF,TGTGCCAGCAGCCAGCTAGCGGGGGGGCAAGAGACCCAGTACTTC
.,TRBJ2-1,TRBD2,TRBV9,CASSTPSGGADNEQFF,TGTGCCAGCAGCACCCCTAGCGGGGGGGCGGACAATGAGCAGTTCTTC
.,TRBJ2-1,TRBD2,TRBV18,CASSPAGGIYNEQFF,TGTGCCAGCTCACCCGCCGGGGGGATATACAATGAGCAGTTCTTC
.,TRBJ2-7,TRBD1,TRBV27,CASSLRTGTGEIYEQYF,TGTGCCAGCAGTTTAAGAACCGGGACAGGAGAGATCTACGAGCAGTACTTC
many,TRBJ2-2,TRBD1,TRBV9,CASSARTGAGELFF,TGTGCCAGCAGCGCCCGGACAGGGGCCGGGGAGCTGTTTTTT